This paragraph covers one T cell receptor (beta chain) sequence. The antigen is unknown. Using unique molecular identifiers, the investigators prepared the TCRbeta library. TCRdb re-called the PCR reads with MiXCR, one entry per CDR3 protein. The table has 610,000 or so distinct CDR3 sequences, more than 20% seen once. The sample is drawn from a study of T-cell reconstitution after alpha-beta-depleted transplantation in children. Regarding the study as a whole: Several hundred expanded graft clones reportedly gave rise to the alpha-beta T cells present about two months after transplant. Elevated TCRbeta diversity at day 60 was traced, in some patients, to surviving recipient T cells and thymic progenitors. Hyperexpanded clones declined; after one year, newly produced T cells mostly supplied diversity.

V lost 6 bases and J lost 5; bases outside the gene matches: 5. This CDR3 region has 14 residues. In germline, CDR1 is MNHEY, CDR2 SMNVEV (reference sequence). The chain carries TRBV27 and TRBJ2-7; TRBD2 aligns across 12 bases. The specimen was PBMCs, collected before TCRalphabeta/CD19-depleted stem cell transplant. The receptor was derived from a boy in the first two years of life with Wiskott-Aldrich syndrome, due to receive a stem cell transplant. The CDR3 here is CASRPSGRGHEQYF. The CDR3 region has the DNA TGTGCCAGCAGACCTAGCGGGAGGGGCCACGAGCAGTACTTC.